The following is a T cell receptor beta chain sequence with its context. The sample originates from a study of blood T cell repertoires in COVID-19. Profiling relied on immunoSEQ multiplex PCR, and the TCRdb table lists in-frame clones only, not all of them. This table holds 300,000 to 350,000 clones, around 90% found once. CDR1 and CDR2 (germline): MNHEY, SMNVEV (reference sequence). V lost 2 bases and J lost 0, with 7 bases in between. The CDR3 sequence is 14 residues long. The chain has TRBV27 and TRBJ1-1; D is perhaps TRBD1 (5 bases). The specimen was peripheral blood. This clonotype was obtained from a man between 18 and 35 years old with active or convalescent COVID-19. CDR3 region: CASSLLRVNTEAFF. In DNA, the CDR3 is TGTGCCAGCAGTTTACTCAGGGTGAACACTGAAGCTTTCTTT.